The clone carrying this T cell receptor (beta chain) appeared a single time. Its specificity is unknown. This entry is derived from a study of cytomegalovirus exposure and HLA in healthy donors. Study-level findings and limits: The later analysis indicated that the majority of CMV-associated TCR beta chains appeared HLA-restricted. The study flagged some 180 TCR beta chains as cytomegalovirus-associated.

V shed 1 base and J shed 2 bases, with 9 bases lying between them. The CDR3 is made up of 15 amino acids. CDR1 is LGHNA and CDR2 is YNFKEQ in the germline V gene. PCR was performed using 60 Vbeta and 13 Jbeta primers. The assay was immunoSEQ multiplex PCR, and TCRdb's table has in-frame clones only and misses some. This table has 200,000 to 250,000 clones, over 80% appearing once. The TCR comes from a woman in her 40s in good health and CMV-seropositive. The sample comprised PBMCs. The chain joins TRBV4-2 to TRBJ2-1, with no clear D. DNA for the CDR3: TGTGCCAGCAGCCAAGTAAGCGTTCCCTACAATGAGCAGTTCTTC. As protein: CASSQVSVPYNEQFF.